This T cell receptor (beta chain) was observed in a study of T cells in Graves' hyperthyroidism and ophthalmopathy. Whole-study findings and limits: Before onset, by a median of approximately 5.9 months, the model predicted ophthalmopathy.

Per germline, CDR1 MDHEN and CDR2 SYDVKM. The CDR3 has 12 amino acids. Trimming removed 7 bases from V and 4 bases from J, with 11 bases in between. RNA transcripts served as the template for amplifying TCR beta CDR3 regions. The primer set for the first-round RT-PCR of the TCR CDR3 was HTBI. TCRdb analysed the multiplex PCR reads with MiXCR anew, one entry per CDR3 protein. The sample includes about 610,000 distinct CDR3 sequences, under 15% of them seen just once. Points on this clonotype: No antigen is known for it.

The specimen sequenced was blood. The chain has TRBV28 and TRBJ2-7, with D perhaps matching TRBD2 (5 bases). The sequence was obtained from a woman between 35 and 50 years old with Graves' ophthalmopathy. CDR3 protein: CASKRTSYEQYF. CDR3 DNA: TGTGCCAGCAAGCGGACCTCTTACGAGCAGTACTTC.